This TCR beta chain was identified during a study of cytomegalovirus exposure and HLA in healthy donors (TCRdb year 2017). At the level of the whole study: An earlier analysis of some 620 of the donors reported around 280 Gb of sequence data and 95 million to 140 million unique TCR beta sequences obtained from about 179 million T cells. An early release that covered about 600 HLA-typed donors contained about 300 gigabases of sequencing data and tens of millions of unique TCR sequences. The genetic ancestry cluster associated with self-reported Caucasian donors included 80% to 90% of the roughly 400 genotyped donors. The study aimed to test whether cataloging public T cell receptors could reveal signatures of past pathogen exposure. The study profiled the T cell repertoires of fewer than 850 subjects by immunosequencing and related them to cytomegalovirus serostatus. In addition to the first cohort of hundreds of subjects, a separate validation cohort of approximately 130 different subjects was used. To predict cytomegalovirus infection status, the study combined high-throughput TCR immunosequencing, statistical association of individual TCRs with disease status, and machine learning. A later analysis re-examined previously published TCR beta repertoires from just over 650 donors and added high-resolution HLA genotyping to investigate patterns of TCR occurrence. Rather than using new phenotypic data, the later analysis identified candidate immune exposures from TCR beta sequences and from how often those sequences occurred across donors. In an earlier analysis of 587 of the donors, high-throughput TCR beta sequencing was used to judge whether each TCR beta V gene segment behaved as functional or pseudogenic. Donor age, sex, ethnicity and CMV serostatus were collected together with the repertoire data. In a later genetic analysis, genome-wide SNP genotypes for about 55% of the roughly 670 donors were used, and that subset was treated as a discovery cohort. All discovery cohort repertoires had been generated using a single sequencing platform. HLA typing included class I and class II loci at four-digit resolution. The number of typed donors differed by locus: roughly 629-640 for A, B, C, DRB1 and DQB1; roughly 510 for DQA1; some 610 for DPA1; and roughly 450 for DPB1. Because of strong linkage in the cohort, four to six DR-DQ haplotypes were treated as single units for association and clustering. Among 398 genotyped donors of the cohort, an average of roughly 240,000 unique TCR beta nucleotide sequences were sequenced per donor, around a sixth of them non-productive.

This clone was seen only once. Its specific antigen is unknown. Base qualities are missing; no much larger clone stands one base away. Preparation of the library involved the immunoSEQ multiplex PCR assay. For the multiplex PCR, a mixture combining 60 forward primers for TCR Vbeta segments and 13 reverse primers for TCR Jbeta segments was used. The CDR3 region of rearranged TCR beta genes was amplified from genomic DNA with a multiplex PCR assay. Amplified TCR beta libraries were sequenced as 87-base-pair reads on the Illumina HiSeq System. The study's own analysis went as follows. Across the 500 to 700 repertoires, a later analysis counted around 80 million unique TCR beta chains, roughly 11 million of which were shared by at least two donors. Raw reads were error-corrected and collapsed into unique sequences by a nearest-neighbor algorithm in which closely related sequences were merged to remove PCR and sequencing errors. Alignment of CDR3 sequences to IMGT reference sequences was used to assign V, D and J gene segments. For a sequence to be retained, a match of at least six nucleotides was required to both a V gene segment and a J gene segment. A rearrangement counted as productive if the CDR3 had no stop codons and remained in frame with V and J, and every other rearrangement counted as non-productive. CDR3 was defined according to IMGT convention as the region running from the second conserved V-encoded cysteine to the conserved J-encoded phenylalanine. Sequences without an unambiguous match to a single V gene segment were excluded from the earlier analysis of several hundred of the donors. An earlier analysis of several hundred of the donors called V segments functional above 56.7% productive rearrangements and segregating when the between-donor standard deviation exceeded 5%. A statistical classification framework was built to diagnose cytomegalovirus status from the catalog of TCR beta chain sequences. A later analysis assigned V and J genes by comparing TCR nucleotide sequences with IMGT/GENE-DB human TR gene sequences. In a later analysis, CDR3 sequences and most-parsimonious VDJ recombination scenarios were assigned using the TCRdist pipeline. In a later analysis, each TCR beta chain was defined by its CDR3 amino acid sequence together with its V-gene family, and reads without a unique V-gene family were excluded. As a way to deal with suspected cross-contamination and a sequencing artifact, a later analysis dropped under 600 nucleotide sequences that were highly shared and had low generation probability. In a later analysis, a clonal expansion index for each public chain was calculated from normalized within-repertoire ranks of inferred template counts. Generation probabilities in a later analysis came from a VDJ recombination model fitted to out-of-frame rearrangements, and those results were checked against IGoR. Hypergeometric tests were used in a later analysis to score TCR-TCR, TCR-HLA and TCR-CMV co-occurrence, with a repertoire-size bias correction applied to the TCR pairs. To estimate false discovery rates, a later analysis permuted the HLA or CMV assignments 20 times. In a later analysis, co-occurring TCRs were grouped using DBSCAN, and TCRdist sequence similarity was added for clustering within HLA-allele-positive subsets. Co-occurrence clustering excluded repertoires with fewer than 30,000 or more than 120,000 public chains, plus five with anomalous nucleotide sharing. TCRdb took over this immuneACCESS table, retaining in-frame rearrangements with V and J assigned. Such tables are incomplete; in checked studies, under half of the missing clones stem from an unresolved V gene, and the remainder is unexplained. D and trimming come from the DNA, and the V and J calls and clone size come from that table. The sample table shows around 150,000 clones, and about 75% are seen once. Almost 4.5% of the sample lies in the top ten.

The cohort was made up of about 670 healthy bone marrow donors. All cohort members were sampled while nominally healthy, although unrecorded immune exposures were likely present. The donor tested CMV seronegative, placing the donor among the 350 to 400 seronegative members of the cohort. Every donor gave a peripheral blood sample, and the peripheral blood mononuclear cells from that sample were used for TCR beta sequencing. The Qiagen DNeasy Blood Extraction Kit was used to extract genomic DNA from the blood cell samples. The paper as a whole reports these results and caveats: Because HLA typing was unavailable for some donors at each locus, only the typed subset was used in association tests. A further reported finding was that TCR beta sequences accurately predicted the HLA-A and HLA-B alleles for most subjects in the first cohort. When HLA alleles, especially DR and DQ, strongly co-occurred, TCR associations were difficult to assign to individual alleles. An association between a missense DCLRE1C variant and V-gene and J-gene trimming of TCR beta chains was found in a later genetic analysis and replicated in an independent cohort. The study listed approximately 160 TCR beta chains as associated with cytomegalovirus. In vitro tests confirmed that a few of the cytomegalovirus-associated TCR beta chains recognize cytomegalovirus antigens. According to a later analysis, parvovirus B19, influenza, CMV and Epstein-Barr virus appeared linked to several top co-occurrence clusters. Because counts were too low, 15 to 20 rarely observed V segments, including chromosome 9 orphons, were excluded from the earlier analysis of about 500 of the donors. Sequencing depth was assumed to be roughly uniform across donors in the presence/absence analyses, though that assumption may not hold. Most TCR sequences were observed very rarely across donors, whereas some public TCRs were present in many individuals. A later analysis found that HLA-associated TCR beta chains were more clonally expanded and had lower generation probabilities than equally common non-associated chains. Correlated functional status among segregating V segments might reflect linkage disequilibrium, but an unknown experimental factor could not be ruled out. In a later analysis, TCR association rates were found to vary across HLA loci, with the most associated TCRs seen for DRB1 alleles and the fewest for HLA-C alleles. The 87-base-pair reads could not distinguish some IMGT-functional V segments, including TRBV6-2 and TRBV6-3, so those segments were excluded. Only TCR beta chains were sequenced in this cohort, and the absence of alpha or paired-chain data limited detectable features. A group of highly shared sequence variants was considered likely to be a technical artifact of the sequencing pipeline. According to a later genetic analysis, donors in an Asian-associated ancestry cluster had fewer N-insertions in productive TCRs than the approximately 710-donor mean. The classifier was reported to diagnose cytomegalovirus status with high specificity and sensitivity in both the original and validation cohorts. In an earlier analysis of approximately 600 of the donors, most TCR beta V segments were observed in productive rearrangements about 90% or about 30% of the time, broadly matching IMGT annotations. The authors suggested that the approach could potentially be extended to other disease states and immunological phenotypes. At a false discovery rate of 0.05, a later analysis linked 15,000 to 20,000 TCR beta sequences to specific HLA alleles. Immune exposure information for the cohort was limited to CMV serostatus. A later analysis found that most CMV-associated TCR beta chains appeared HLA-restricted, with HLA associations seemingly driven largely by CMV exposure.

The CDR3 has 15 amino acids, counting the end cysteine and phenylalanine. Only the CDR3 part of the read is kept: 45 bases, read in frame from the first base. The germline V gene (reference sequence) provides CDR1 SGHNT and CDR2 YYREEE. The specimen sequenced was PBMCs. The clonotype was recovered from a man aged 55-75 years in good health and CMV-seronegative. In this chain, TRBV5-4 is recombined with TRBJ2-5, with TRBD1 tentatively as D gene (6 bases match). The better agreement between TRBJ2-7 and the DNA end casts doubt on the J call. The base sequence is TGTGCCAGCAGCTTGGGGCAGGGGATTTCCTACGAGCAGTACTTC. Translated, it reads CASSLGQGISYEQYF.